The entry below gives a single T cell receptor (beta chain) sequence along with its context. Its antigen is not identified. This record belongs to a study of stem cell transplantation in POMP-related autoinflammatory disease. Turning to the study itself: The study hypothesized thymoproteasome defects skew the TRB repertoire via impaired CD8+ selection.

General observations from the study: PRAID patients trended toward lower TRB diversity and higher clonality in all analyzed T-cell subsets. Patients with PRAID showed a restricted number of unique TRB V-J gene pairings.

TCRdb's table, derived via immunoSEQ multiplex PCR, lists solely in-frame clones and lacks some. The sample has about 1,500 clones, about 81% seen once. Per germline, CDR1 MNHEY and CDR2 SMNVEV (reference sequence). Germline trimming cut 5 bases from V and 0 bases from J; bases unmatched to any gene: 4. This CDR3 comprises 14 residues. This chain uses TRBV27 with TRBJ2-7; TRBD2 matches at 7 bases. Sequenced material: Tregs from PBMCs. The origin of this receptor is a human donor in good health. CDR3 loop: CASSVIAGSYEQYF. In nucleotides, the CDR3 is TGTGCCAGCAGTGTGATAGCGGGCTCCTACGAGCAGTACTTC.